These 4 T cell receptor beta chains came from one sample sequenced in a study of blood T cell repertoires in COVID-19. Assay used: immunoSEQ multiplex PCR; TCRdb lists only in-frame clones, some missing. The data hold some 180,000 clones, with over 80% observed a single time. Sample: peripheral blood. The source is an older woman with COVID-19, enrolled during active disease.

This clone was recorded only once. The V gene is TRBV28, the J gene TRBJ2-5; D is uncertain. V was clipped by 1 base and J by 5 bases, with 11 bases between them. Looked up from germline, CDR1 is MDHEN and CDR2 is SYDVKM. This CDR3 contains 14 residues. CDR3 sequence (DNA): TGTGCCAGCAGTTTATTGGCAGGTCGGGAGACCCAGTACTTC. Its protein product is CASSLLAGRETQYF. The whole variable domain, filled in from reference TRBV28 and TRBJ2-5, reads DVKVTQSSRYLVKRTGEKVFLECVQDMDHENMFWYRQDPGLGLRLIYFSYDVKMKEKGDIPEGYSVSREKKERFSLILESASTNQTSMYLCASSLLAGRETQYFGPGTRLLVL.

The chain's CDR3 is CASSLKRVGGELFF. CDR3 sequence (DNA): TGTGCCAGCAGCTTAAAGCGGGTCGGCGGGGAGCTGTTTTTT. The chain links TRBV5-4 to TRBJ2-2, with D maybe TRBD2 (6 bases). V dropped 2 bases and J dropped 7 bases, with 12 bases sitting between them. Germline lookup yields CDR1 SGHNT and CDR2 YYREEE (reference sequence). This CDR3 has 14 residues.

As concerns this clone: Other DNA sequences in the same sample also yield this CDR3. The genes are TRBV5-1 and TRBJ1-1, with D perhaps matching TRBD1 (6 bases). The germline V gene encodes CDR1 SGHRS and CDR2 YFSETQ. The V gene lost 3 bases and the J gene lost 1 base, with 7 bases spanning the gap. This CDR3 is 13 amino acids long. CDR3 region: CASSSQGNTEAFF. The CDR3, as DNA: TGCGCCAGCAGCTCACAGGGGAACACTGAAGCTTTCTTT.

V and J are TRBV19 and TRBJ1-4; unclear D gene. The CDR3 is 13 residues long. Germline values: CDR1 LNHDA, CDR2 SQIVND (reference sequence). Trimming took 7 bases from V and 8 from J, leaving 14 bases between them. The CDR3 DNA sequence: TGTGCCAGTATAGATATCCGAGGGGAAAAACTGTTTTTT. It encodes CASIDIRGEKLFF.